What follows are 14 T cell receptor beta chains derived from one specimen sequenced in a study of cytomegalovirus exposure and HLA in healthy donors. It was with 60 Vbeta and 13 Jbeta primers that the PCR ran. Libraries were prepared by immunoSEQ multiplex PCR; TCRdb keeps only in-frame clonotypes and omits some of them. The sample holds roughly 150,000 clones, roughly 80% seen once. Specimen: PBMCs. Receptors originate from a man aged 25 to 40 in good health and CMV-seropositive.

This sequence joins TRBV4-1 and TRBJ2-7; D uncertain. CDR3 size: 15 residues. CDR1 MGHRA and CDR2 YSYEKL come from the germline V gene. The ends were cut back, 0 bases at V and 0 bases at J, with 9 bases in the middle. This CDR3 reads CASSQEKLSSYEQYF. The CDR3 nucleotides are TGCGCCAGCAGCCAAGAGAAGCTGAGCTCCTACGAGCAGTACTTC.

The V gene is TRBV10-3, the J gene TRBJ1-2, with a possible D match to TRBD1 (5 bases). This CDR3 comprises 12 residues. V lost 10 bases to trimming and J lost 2 bases, with 11 bases between them. Germline-derived CDR1 and CDR2 are ENHRY and SYGVKD. The CDR3 coding sequence is TGTGCCACCGGTAGGGGAAACTATGGCTACACCTTC. Translation gives CATGRGNYGYTF.

The gene calls are TRBV7-9 and TRBJ2-7; weak D call: TRBD1 (6 bases). V was trimmed by 1 base and J by 10 bases, leaving 14 bases between them. The CDR3 consists of 13 residues. Germline V gives CDR1 SEHNR, CDR2 FQNEAQ (reference sequence). The CDR3 loop reads CASSLGDTLRQYF. DNA for the CDR3: TGTGCCAGCAGCTTAGGGGACACCCTCAGACAGTACTTC.

This chain's CDR3 is CASSVPLANNEQFF. In DNA, the CDR3 is TGTGCCAGCAGTGTCCCTCTAGCGAACAATGAGCAGTTCTTC. The V call is TRBV6-1, the J call TRBJ2-1; D possibly corresponds to TRBD2 (6 bases). V dropped 4 bases and J dropped 5 bases, with 12 bases sitting between them. Germline CDR1 reads MNHNS; CDR2 reads SASEGT. The length of the CDR3 is 14 residues.

The chain employs TRBV7-9 and TRBJ1-2, with a possible D match to TRBD1 (5 bases). The germline V and J ends were trimmed by 3 bases and 5 bases, with 16 bases remaining between them. This CDR3 spans 15 amino acids. The germline CDR1 and CDR2 sequences are SEHNR and FQNEAQ (reference sequence). The CDR3 sequence is CASSLGDGGGYGYTF. In DNA form, the CDR3 reads TGTGCCAGCAGCTTGGGGGATGGGGGAGGATATGGCTACACCTTC.

The chain combines TRBV5-1 with TRBJ2-5; TRBD2 aligns across 7 bases. J was trimmed by 3 bases and V by 6 bases; bases with no gene match: 14. CDR3 length: 16 amino acids. In germline, CDR1 is SGHRS, CDR2 YFSETQ. The CDR3 is CASNSFPGRAEETQYF. Written as DNA, the CDR3 is TGCGCCAGCAACTCCTTCCCTGGGAGGGCAGAAGAGACCCAGTACTTC.

The V gene is TRBV11-2, the J gene TRBJ2-5, with TRBD1 matching over 7 bases. The CDR3 has 14 residues. The ends lost 5 bases at V and 5 bases at J; junction bases unmatched: 8. CDR1 SGHAT and CDR2 FQNNGV come from the germline V gene. The CDR3 protein is CASSPTGWWETQYF. As DNA, the CDR3 is TGTGCCAGCAGCCCGACAGGGTGGTGGGAGACCCAGTACTTC. Variable domain in full (rest from reference TRBV11-2 and TRBJ2-5): EAGVAQSPRYKIIEKRQSVAFWCNPISGHATLYWYQQILGQGPKLLIQFQNNGVVDDSQLPKDRFSAERLKGVDSTLKIQPAKLEDSAVYLCASSPTGWWETQYFGPGTRLLVL.

Notes on this clone: An end of the junction differs from the germline gene, which may be a read error. The chain recombines TRBV5-4 with TRBJ2-1, with 10 bases that match TRBD1. The CDR3 is 16 residues long. The germline gives CDR1 SGHNT, CDR2 YYREEE (reference sequence). The CDR3 here is CASSSGQGVVGNEPFF. In DNA form, the CDR3 reads TGTGCCAGCAGCTCCGGACAGGGGGTTGTGGGGAATGAGCCGTTCTTC.

The CDR3, as DNA: TGTGCCAGTAACAATCCCCGGGACAGCTACTACGAGCAGTACTTC. Protein: CASNNPRDSYYEQYF. This chain connects TRBV19 to TRBJ2-7; 7 bases match TRBD1. J lost 3 bases, V lost 7 bases, and 12 bases had no gene match. Looked up from germline, CDR1 is LNHDA and CDR2 is SQIVND (reference sequence). The CDR3 totals 15 residues. Combining the CDR3 with reference TRBV19 and TRBJ2-7 gives the whole variable domain DGGITQSPKYLFRKEGQNVTLSCEQNLNHDAMYWYRQDPGQGLRLIYYSQIVNDFQKGDIAEGYSVSREKKESFPLTVTSAQKNPTAFYLCASNNPRDSYYEQYFGPGTRLTVT.

The J gene is TRBJ1-1, the V gene TRBV10-1; 8 bases agree with TRBD1. V lost 11 bases, J lost 4 bases, and 6 bases stayed unmatched. The CDR3 consists of 12 residues. Germline CDR1 and CDR2: WNHNN and SYGVQD (reference sequence). The CDR3 spells CAVSGGGTEAFF. In DNA, the CDR3 is TGCGCCGTATCAGGGGGCGGCACTGAAGCTTTCTTT.

This chain joins TRBV11-3 and TRBJ2-5; D perhaps matches TRBD1 (6 bases). The V gene lost 5 bases and the J gene lost 9 bases, with 19 bases spanning the gap. CDR3 length equals 14 residues. Germline V lookup: CDR1 SGHNT, CDR2 YENEEA. As DNA, the CDR3 is TGTGCCAGCAGCCTGGGTGAGGGGGTAGGGGCCCAGTACTTC. This gives the protein CASSLGEGVGAQYF. Together with reference TRBV11-3 and TRBJ2-5, the CDR3 gives the full variable domain: EAGVVQSPRYKIIEKKQPVAFWCNPISGHNTLYWYLQNLGQGPELLIRYENEEAVDDSQLPKDRFSAERLKGVDSTLKIQPAELGDSAVYLCASSLGEGVGAQYFGPGTRLLVL.

The rearrangement links TRBV28 to TRBJ2-1; D ambiguous. CDR1 is MDHEN, CDR2 SYDVKM, per germline. This CDR3 has 12 residues. Trimming cost V 8 bases and J 3 bases, with 8 bases left between them. The CDR3 here is CASVRGYNEQFF. The DNA for the CDR3 is TGTGCCAGCGTTAGAGGCTACAATGAGCAGTTCTTC. Filled out from reference TRBV28 and TRBJ2-1, the complete variable domain reads DVKVTQSSRYLVKRTGEKVFLECVQDMDHENMFWYRQDPGLGLRLIYFSYDVKMKEKGDIPEGYSVSREKKERFSLILESASTNQTSMYLCASVRGYNEQFFGPGTRLTVL.

This clone was seen a handful of times. V and J are TRBV29-1 and TRBJ1-2; TRBD1 agrees at 7 bases. V shed 5 bases, J shed 8 bases, and the junction held 11 bases outside the gene matches. From germline, CDR1 is SQVTM and CDR2 ANQGSEA. The CDR3 consists of 13 residues. CDR3 coding DNA: TGCAGCGTTCAACCTACAGGGGCTCGGGGCTACACCTTC. Its protein is CSVQPTGARGYTF.

A single count supports this clone. The chain links TRBV5-1 to TRBJ2-1, with D possibly being TRBD2 (6 bases). The CDR3 length is 14 residues. Germline-derived CDR1 and CDR2 are SGHRS and YFSETQ. Trimming took 6 bases from V and 2 from J, leaving 12 bases between them. CDR3 DNA sequence: TGCGCCAGCACAGGAGGGGCAACCTACAATGAGCAGTTCTTC. Protein sequence: CASTGGATYNEQFF.